What follows describes a single T cell receptor (beta chain). This specimen comes from a study of cytomegalovirus exposure and HLA in healthy donors. Germline V gives CDR1 SNHLY, CDR2 FYNNEI. V lost 6 bases, J lost 5 bases, and 12 bases stayed unmatched. CDR3 length: 15 residues. PCR employed 60 Vbeta and 13 Jbeta primers. Some clones are missing from TCRdb's copy, which holds only in-frame ones; the method was immunoSEQ multiplex PCR. This sample's clone table lists under 130,000 clones. V and J are TRBV2 and TRBJ2-5; 7 bases line up with TRBD1. The clonotype was recovered from a man between 35 and 55 years old in good health and CMV-seronegative. The sequenced material came from PBMCs. The CDR3 loop is CASRRTGSNLETQYF. CDR3 DNA: TGTGCCAGCAGACGGACAGGTTCCAATTTGGAGACCCAGTACTTC.